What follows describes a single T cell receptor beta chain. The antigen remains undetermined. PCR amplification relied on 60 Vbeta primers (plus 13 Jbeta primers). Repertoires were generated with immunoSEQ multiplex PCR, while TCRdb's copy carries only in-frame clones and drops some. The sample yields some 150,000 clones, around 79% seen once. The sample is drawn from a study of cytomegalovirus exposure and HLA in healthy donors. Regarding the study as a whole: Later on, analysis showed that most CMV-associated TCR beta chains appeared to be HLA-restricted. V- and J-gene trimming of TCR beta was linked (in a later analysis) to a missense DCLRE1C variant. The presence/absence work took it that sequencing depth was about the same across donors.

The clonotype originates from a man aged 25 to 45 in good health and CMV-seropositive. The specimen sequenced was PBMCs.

The CDR3 DNA reads as TGTGCCTGGAGTGTCACTAGCGGGGGGGATACGCAGTATTTT. Translated: CAWSVTSGGDTQYF. The chain carries TRBV30 and TRBJ2-3; 12 bases match TRBD2. Germline V gives CDR1 GTSNPN, CDR2 SVGIG (reference sequence). The CDR3 spans 14 residues. The trim removed 0 bases at V and 6 bases at J, leaving 1 base unmatched.